This passage covers 20 T cell receptor beta chains from one sample sequenced in a study of cytomegalovirus exposure and HLA in healthy donors. 13 Jbeta primers and 60 Vbeta primers were used for the PCR. This table comes from immunoSEQ multiplex PCR, and its TCRdb copy is limited to in-frame clones, with some not included. The table lists 150,000 to 200,000 clones, about three quarters of them singletons. The sample consisted of PBMCs. All receptors come from a girl between 10 and 17 years old in good health and CMV-seronegative.

V usage is TRBV19 and J usage is TRBJ1-5; D gene uncertain. V was cut by 3 bases and J by 2 bases, with 14 bases left in between. Germline CDR1 LNHDA, CDR2 SQIVND (reference sequence). The CDR3 has 16 residues. The CDR3 sequence: CASSMLLGQGNQPQHF. The DNA for the CDR3 is TGTGCCAGTAGTATGTTACTCGGCCAGGGCAATCAGCCCCAGCATTTT.

This clone was picked up one time. The rearrangement links TRBV13 to TRBJ1-6; 9 bases match TRBD1. Germline V gene data show CDR1 as PRHDT and CDR2 as FYEKMQ (reference sequence). The V segment lost 5 bases and the J segment 7 bases; nucleotides outside the gene matches: 6. CDR3 length: 15 residues. CDR3: CASSPRDRVNSPLHF. Here the CDR3 DNA reads TGTGCCAGCAGCCCCCGGGACAGGGTGAATTCACCCCTCCACTTT.

The chain uses TRBV18 and TRBJ2-1, with D possibly TRBD1 on 6 matching bases. V was cut by 1 base and J by 5 bases, with 15 bases left in between. CDR3 size: 16 residues. Germline V gene data show CDR1 as KGHSH and CDR2 as LQKENI. The CDR3 DNA reads as TGTGCCAGCTCACCACGACCGGGACAAGGGGACAATGAGCAGTTCTTC. Protein: CASSPRPGQGDNEQFF. Variable domain in full (rest from reference TRBV18 and TRBJ2-1): NAGVMQNPRHLVRRRGQEARLRCSPMKGHSHVYWYRQLPEEGLKFMVYLQKENIIDESGMPKERFSAEFPKEGPSILRIQQVVRGDSAAYFCASSPRPGQGDNEQFFGPGTRLTVL.

The gene calls are TRBV11-2 and TRBJ2-1; D might be TRBD2 (5 bases). The CDR3 sequence is 12 residues long. Trimming stripped 0 bases from V and 15 bases from J, with 12 bases between. The germline V gene has CDR1 SGHAT and CDR2 FQNNGV. The CDR3 sequence is CASSLDRWRRFF. The DNA of the CDR3 is TGTGCCAGCAGCTTAGATAGGTGGAGGCGGTTCTTC.

The genes are TRBV5-1 and TRBJ2-1; 12 bases are a match to TRBD2. The trim removed 6 bases at V and 6 bases at J, leaving 7 bases unmatched. Germline loops: CDR1 SGHRS, CDR2 YFSETQ. The CDR3 is 15 residues long. CDR3 residues: CASMTSGGWANEQFF. As DNA, the CDR3 is TGCGCCAGCATGACTAGCGGGGGATGGGCCAATGAGCAGTTCTTC.

The chain couples TRBV27 to TRBJ1-2; D is uncertain. Trimming pared 6 bases from V and 4 bases from J, leaving 12 bases between. Germline assignment: CDR1 MNHEY and CDR2 SMNVEV (reference sequence). This CDR3 has 13 residues. This chain's CDR3 is CASRTTASYGYTF. CDR3 DNA sequence: TGTGCCAGCAGAACAACAGCCAGCTATGGCTACACCTTC.

CDR3: CARQDRKHEKLFF. As DNA, the CDR3 is TGTGCCAGACAGGACAGAAAGCATGAAAAACTGTTTTTT. The rearrangement links TRBV2 to TRBJ1-4, with a possible D match to TRBD1 (6 bases). The CDR3 sequence is 13 residues long. Trimming left V 9 bases short and J 6 bases short, with 14 bases between. Germline V gene data show CDR1 as SNHLY and CDR2 as FYNNEI. The full variable domain, its missing parts supplied by reference TRBV2 and TRBJ1-4, is EPEVTQTPSHQVTQMGQEVILRCVPISNHLYFYWYRQILGQKVEFLVSFYNNEISEKSEIFDDQFSVERPDGSNFTLKIRSTKLEDSAMYFCARQDRKHEKLFFGSGTQLSVL.

V is TRBV7-9 and J is TRBJ1-6, with D possibly being TRBD1 (5 bases). CDR3 length equals 16 residues. V was clipped by 5 bases and J by 0 bases, with 11 bases between them. Germline V gene data show CDR1 as SEHNR and CDR2 as FQNEAQ (reference sequence). CDR3 sequence: CASSAFGGSYNSPLHF. The CDR3 DNA is TGTGCCAGCAGCGCCTTCGGGGGCTCCTATAATTCACCCCTCCACTTT.

The rearrangement joins TRBV5-1 to TRBJ2-7; 10 nucleotides align to TRBD1. The germline V gene has CDR1 SGHRS and CDR2 YFSETQ. V was clipped by 4 bases and J by 1 base; unmatched bases: 8. The CDR3 length is 16 residues. The chain's CDR3 is CASSRTGGGLSYEQYF. The CDR3 region has the DNA TGCGCCAGCAGCAGGACAGGGGGAGGGCTATCCTACGAGCAGTACTTC.

The chain couples TRBV5-1 to TRBJ2-2; the D gene is possibly TRBD1 (6 bases). CDR3 length: 15 residues. V shed 4 bases and J shed 3 bases, with 13 bases lying between them. Germline assignment: CDR1 SGHRS and CDR2 YFSETQ. The CDR3 loop reads CASSPGQTDTGELFF. CDR3 bases: TGCGCCAGCAGCCCCGGACAGACAGACACCGGGGAGCTGTTTTTT.

CDR3 nucleotide sequence: TGTGCCAGCGGACCAGAAATAGGGAGGGAGGGGAACACTGAAGCTTTCTTT. Its translation: CASGPEIGREGNTEAFF. This chain joins TRBV25-1 and TRBJ1-1; D is unresolved. Germline V CDR1 and CDR2: MGHDK, SYGVNS. Trimming took off 8 bases at V and 1 base at J, with 23 bases between the two ends. The CDR3 is made up of 17 amino acids.

The chain has TRBV27 and TRBJ1-1; D may be TRBD1 (6 bases). Trimming stripped 1 base from V and 4 bases from J, with 16 bases between. The CDR3 extends over 16 amino acids. The germline V gene encodes CDR1 MNHEY and CDR2 SMNVEV (reference sequence). The CDR3 protein is CASSLLPRGDTTEAFF. In nucleotides, the CDR3 is TGTGCCAGCAGTTTATTACCCCGAGGGGACACCACTGAAGCTTTCTTT.

The rearrangement joins TRBV4-2 to TRBJ2-5; possibly TRBD2 for D (7 bases). Germline lookup yields CDR1 LGHNA and CDR2 YNFKEQ. The V gene lost 0 bases and the J gene lost 7 bases, with 18 bases spanning the gap. CDR3 length: 16 residues. CDR3 nucleotides: TGTGCCAGCAGCCAAGAGCGGCATGCGGGGGCCGGGACCCAGTACTTC. The encoded protein is CASSQERHAGAGTQYF.

This clone came up once. This sequence joins TRBV7-3 and TRBJ1-2; D ambiguous. Germline loops: CDR1 SGHTA, CDR2 FQGTGA. The V end lost 5 bases, the J end lost 6 bases, and 19 bases lay between the germline ends. This CDR3 has 15 residues. Here the CDR3 reads CASSPKAGREDGYTF. The CDR3 nucleotides are TGTGCCAGCAGCCCAAAAGCGGGGAGAGAGGATGGCTACACCTTC.

This chain connects TRBV29-1 to TRBJ1-1, with 8 bases matching TRBD1. The J segment lost 2 bases and the V segment lost 6 bases, leaving 5 bases of the junction unmatched. The germline V gene encodes CDR1 SQVTM and CDR2 ANQGSEA. The CDR3 runs 13 residues. CDR3 nucleotide sequence: TGCAGCGTCAAGGACAGGGTCAACACTGAAGCTTTCTTT. Amino acid sequence: CSVKDRVNTEAFF.

The CDR3 DNA follows: TGTGCCAGTACCGACCCTAGCGGGAGAACAGATACGCAGTATTTT. This encodes CASTDPSGRTDTQYF. The chain carries TRBV19 and TRBJ2-3, with TRBD2 identical over 10 bases. Trimming took 7 bases from V and 3 from J; bases not matched to a gene: 7. The length of the CDR3 is 15 residues. Per the germline V gene, CDR1 is LNHDA and CDR2 is SQIVND (reference sequence).

This chain joins TRBV5-1 and TRBJ1-2; 7 bases map to TRBD1. Germline CDR1 and CDR2: SGHRS and YFSETQ. This CDR3 has 15 amino acids. With 4 bases clipped from V and 2 bases from J, the junction kept 8 bases outside the gene matches. CDR3 residues: CASSTTGFDNYGYTF. In nucleotides, the CDR3 is TGCGCCAGCAGCACGACAGGGTTTGACAACTATGGCTACACCTTC.

The CDR3 region is CAWAGQNYGYTF. CDR3 in DNA: TGTGCCTGGGCCGGACAAAACTATGGCTACACCTTC. The chain joins TRBV30 to TRBJ1-2, with D perhaps TRBD1 (5 bases). V was pared by 5 bases and J by 2 bases, with 9 bases between. Germline CDR1 and CDR2: GTSNPN and SVGIG (reference sequence). The CDR3 totals 12 residues.

The chain carries TRBV5-4 and TRBJ1-3, with 8 bases lining up with TRBD1. Losses at the gene ends were 4 bases for V and 3 bases for J; bases not matched to a gene: 3. Germline V lookup: CDR1 SGHNT, CDR2 YYREEE (reference sequence). The CDR3 consists of 14 residues. CDR3 region: CASSLDRDGNTIYF. CDR3 sequence (DNA): TGTGCCAGCAGCCTGGACAGGGATGGAAACACCATATATTTT.

The V gene is TRBV2, the J gene TRBJ1-5; 7 nucleotides match TRBD1. The CDR3 has 13 amino acids. From germline, CDR1 is SNHLY and CDR2 FYNNEI. Trimming removed 8 bases from V and 3 bases from J; junction bases left unmatched: 4. CDR3 in DNA: TGTGCCAGCCGGGACAGCTACAATCAGCCCCAGCATTTT. Its translation: CASRDSYNQPQHF.